This paragraph covers one TCR beta chain sequence. This record comes from a study of blood T cell repertoires in COVID-19. Study in general: Acute and convalescent COVID-19 samples came from the United States, Italy and Spain. PBMCs, B-cell-depleted T cells, or T cells were the source of the cDNA or gDNA that made up the material.

The protocol was immunoSEQ multiplex PCR, while the TCRdb copy is restricted to in-frame clones and leaves out a portion. The sample contains approximately 140,000 clones, 84% of which appear only once. Sequenced: peripheral blood. The source is a man in his sixties with acute or convalescent COVID-19.

CDR3 DNA: TGTGCCAGCTCACGCCGGGACAGGGCCACCGGGGAGCTGTTTTTT. This encodes CASSRRDRATGELFF. The rearrangement uses TRBV18 and TRBJ2-2; 9 nucleotides agree with TRBD1. The germline V gene encodes CDR1 KGHSH and CDR2 LQKENI. The CDR3 extends over 15 amino acids. V dropped 4 bases and J dropped 4; count of bases not matched to a gene: 4.